This is a list of T cell receptor beta chains from one sample in a study of blood T cell repertoires in COVID-19. Measured with immunoSEQ multiplex PCR; TCRdb has only the in-frame clones, and not every one. The sample holds some 38,000 clones, around 85% seen once. Material: peripheral blood. Receptors were obtained from a man between 60 and 75 years old with active or convalescent COVID-19. Each CDR3 is given with its conserved first and last residue. D genes are given only for firm matches. Some rows mark clone size as missing; the rest say once, few, many or name a class of expanded clone.

j_call	clone_size	d_call	cdr3_length	v_call	cdr3_aa	cdr3_nt
TRBJ2-2	NA	TRBD2	16	TRBV5-4	CASSLRSGGAVGELFF	TGTGCCAGCAGCTTGAGAAGCGGGGGGGCGGTCGGGGAGCTGTTTTTT
TRBJ1-2	NA	TRBD1	14	TRBV10-3	CAISRTGNDYGYTF	TGTGCCATCAGTAGGACAGGGAACGACTATGGCTACACCTTC
TRBJ2-5	medium-sized	TRBD2	16	TRBV11-2	CASSLITSGGTGTQYF	TGTGCCAGCAGCTTAATCACTAGCGGGGGGACGGGGACCCAGTACTTC
TRBJ1-6	NA	NA	15	TRBV7-9	CASSLGSRASSPLHF	TGTGCCAGCAGCTTAGGTTCCAGGGCTAGTTCACCCCTCCACTTT
TRBJ2-5	NA	TRBD2	17	TRBV5-6	CASSLWGGTAGRETQYF	TGTGCCAGCAGCTTGTGGGGGGGGACCGCAGGGAGAGAGACCCAGTACTTC
TRBJ2-5	NA	TRBD1	16	TRBV28	CASSGDSDAPWETQYF	TGTGCCAGCAGTGGGGACAGCGACGCCCCATGGGAGACCCAGTACTTC
TRBJ2-5	NA	NA	13	TRBV7-2	CASSLGHQETQYF	TGTGCCAGCAGCTTAGGGCACCAAGAGACCCAGTACTTC
TRBJ1-2	NA	NA	16	TRBV6-4	CASSDSIFPANYGYTF	TGTGCCAGCAGTGACTCGATCTTTCCAGCTAACTATGGCTACACCTTC
TRBJ1-1	NA	NA	15	TRBV3-1/TRBV3-2	CASSQDRSLRGEAFF	TGTGCCAGCAGCCAAGATCGTAGCCTACGCGGGGAAGCTTTCTTT
TRBJ1-2	NA	NA	13	TRBV5-1	CASSFQRGYGYTF	TGCGCCAGCAGCTTTCAACGGGGCTATGGCTACACCTTC
TRBJ2-2	NA	NA	14	TRBV4-3	CASSQEASSGELFF	TGCGCCAGCAGCCAAGAAGCTAGTTCCGGGGAGCTGTTTTTT
TRBJ1-1	NA	NA	13	TRBV10-2	CASRDREMTEAFF	TGCGCCAGCAGGGACAGAGAAATGACTGAAGCTTTCTTT
TRBJ1-5	NA	NA	15	TRBV18	CASSPEQALNQPQHF	TGTGCCAGCTCACCAGAACAGGCCCTCAATCAGCCCCAGCATTTT
TRBJ1-1	NA	TRBD1	14	TRBV30	CAWGSGGRGTEAFF	TGTGCCTGGGGCTCAGGGGGCAGGGGCACTGAAGCTTTCTTT
TRBJ1-2	NA	TRBD1	18	TRBV19	CASSPAGQGLQYNYGYTF	TGTGCCAGTAGTCCCGCCGGACAGGGCCTCCAATATAACTATGGCTACACCTTC
TRBJ1-1	NA	TRBD1	14	TRBV6-5	CATFYRGPNTEAFF	TGTGCCACCTTCTACAGGGGGCCTAACACTGAAGCTTTCTTT
TRBJ1-1	NA	NA	13	TRBV7-9	CASSLTVNTEAFF	TGTGCCAGCAGCCTGACAGTGAACACTGAAGCTTTCTTT
TRBJ2-2	NA	TRBD2	16	TRBV5-4	CASSLGLAANTGELFF	TGTGCCAGCAGCTTGGGGCTAGCGGCAAACACCGGGGAGCTGTTTTTT
TRBJ2-2	few	NA	14	TRBV5-6	CASTLLTGTGELFF	TGTGCCAGCACCTTATTGACAGGCACCGGGGAGCTGTTTTTT
TRBJ2-5	NA	NA	12	TRBV28	CASRRGRETQYF	TGTGCCAGCAGGCGGGGCCGCGAGACCCAGTACTTC
TRBJ1-1	NA	NA	13	TRBV19	CASSIDIDTEAFF	TGTGCCAGTAGTATAGATATAGACACTGAAGCTTTCTTT
TRBJ2-1	NA	TRBD1	16	TRBV5-1	CASSSTLGTDHNEQFF	TGCGCCAGCAGCTCTACTCTAGGGACAGACCACAATGAGCAGTTCTTC
TRBJ1-5	NA	NA	15	TRBV6-5	CASSRGWSGNQPQHF	TGTGCCAGCAGTAGGGGATGGTCGGGCAATCAGCCCCAGCATTTT
TRBJ2-4	NA	NA	13	TRBV10-3	CAISGGNKNIQYF	TGTGCCATCAGTGGAGGGAACAAAAACATTCAGTACTTC
TRBJ2-1	NA	TRBD2	16	TRBV11-2	CASSWRGGSSYNEQFF	TGTGCCAGCAGCTGGCGGGGGGGTAGCTCCTACAATGAGCAGTTCTTC
TRBJ1-2	NA	NA	16	TRBV2	CASRSDSLTLNYGYTF	TGTGCCAGCAGATCGGACAGCCTGACTCTTAACTATGGCTACACCTTC
TRBJ2-1	NA	TRBD1	14	TRBV20-1	CSASRTGSYNEQFF	TGCAGTGCTAGTCGGACAGGATCCTACAATGAGCAGTTCTTC
TRBJ1-6	NA	NA	14	TRBV6-5	CASSYEGSRSPLHF	TGTGCCAGCAGTTACGAGGGATCCCGTTCACCCCTCCACTTT
TRBJ1-1	NA	NA	13	TRBV18	CASSPPSLSGAFF	TGTGCCAGCTCACCACCGAGTTTAAGCGGAGCTTTCTTT
TRBJ1-1	NA	TRBD1	14	TRBV10-3	CAISESNGDRGAFF	TGTGCCATCAGTGAGTCAAATGGGGACAGGGGGGCTTTCTTT
TRBJ2-2	NA	NA	16	TRBV4-3	CASSSPSGLSTGELFF	TGCGCCAGCAGCTCGCCCTCGGGACTTTCCACCGGGGAGCTGTTTTTT
TRBJ1-4	NA	NA	16	TRBV4-1	CASSQDRGTMAEKLFF	TGCGCCAGCAGCCAAGATCGGGGAACAATGGCTGAAAAACTGTTTTTT
TRBJ2-1	NA	TRBD2	16	TRBV9	CASSQGAGGRLNEQFF	TGTGCCAGCAGCCAGGGAGCGGGGGGGCGTCTCAATGAGCAGTTCTTC
TRBJ1-1	once	NA	15	TRBV27	CASSLLPRANTEAFF	TGTGCCAGCAGTTTATTGCCCAGGGCCAACACTGAAGCTTTCTTT
TRBJ1-1	NA	NA	13	TRBV12-3/TRBV12-4	CASSLREGTEAFF	TGTGCCAGCAGTTTAAGGGAGGGTACTGAAGCTTTCTTT
TRBJ2-3	NA	TRBD2	13	TRBV9	CASRSSGSDTQYF	TGTGCCAGCAGATCTAGCGGGTCAGATACGCAGTATTTT
TRBJ2-4	NA	TRBD1	13	TRBV12-3/TRBV12-4	CASSPGQGGIQYF	TGTGCCAGCAGCCCAGGACAGGGGGGCATTCAGTACTTC
TRBJ2-5	NA	TRBD1	14	TRBV5-1	CASSPQGARETQYF	TGCGCCAGCAGCCCACAGGGGGCGCGCGAGACCCAGTACTTC
TRBJ2-3	NA	TRBD1	15	TRBV6-1	CASSEWTGLTDTQYF	TGTGCCAGCAGTGAATGGACAGGGCTGACAGATACGCAGTATTTT
TRBJ1-4	NA	NA	17	TRBV7-8	CASSLWTRGRGSEKLFF	TGTGCCAGCAGCTTATGGACCCGGGGGAGGGGTTCTGAAAAACTGTTTTTT
TRBJ2-3	NA	NA	13	TRBV6-1	CASSESALGTQYF	TGTGCCAGCAGTGAATCCGCCCTAGGTACGCAGTATTTT
TRBJ2-1	NA	TRBD1	14	TRBV4-1	CASSQDRRTGYTVF	TGCGCCAGCAGCCAAGATCGCCGGACAGGGTATACGGTCTTC
TRBJ2-3	few	NA	12	TRBV5-6	CASSLDIYTQYF	TGTGCCAGCAGTTTGGACATTTATACGCAGTATTTT
TRBJ2-1	NA	NA	12	TRBV18	CASSSRDNEQFF	TGTGCCAGCTCATCTCGGGACAATGAGCAGTTCTTC
TRBJ2-3	once	NA	12	TRBV3-1/TRBV3-2	CASSQGWEARNF	TGTGCCAGCAGCCAGGGGTGGGAGGCCCGGAATTTT
TRBJ2-3	NA	TRBD2	16	TRBV28	CASSFLGAGERDTQYF	TGTGCCAGCAGTTTCCTGGGAGCGGGAGAGCGGGATACGCAGTATTTT
TRBJ1-1	NA	NA	14	TRBV19	CASSTEGQNTEAFF	TGTGCCAGTAGTACGGAGGGGCAGAACACTGAAGCTTTCTTT
TRBJ2-2	NA	NA	13	TRBV12-3/TRBV12-4	CASNGLRTGELFF	TGTGCCAGCAACGGACTACGGACCGGGGAGCTGTTTTTT
TRBJ1-2	NA	NA	13	TRBV5-1	CASSLRDTYGYTF	TGCGCCAGCAGCCTCCGGGACACCTATGGCTACACCTTC
TRBJ1-1	NA	NA	15	TRBV5-4	CASSRGRGWDTEAFF	TGTGCCAGCAGCAGGGGCAGGGGTTGGGACACTGAAGCTTTCTTT
TRBJ2-5	NA	TRBD1	18	TRBV7-2	CASSLAGRGLPLQETQYF	TGTGCCAGCAGCTTAGCGGGCAGGGGGCTACCACTTCAAGAGACCCAGTACTTC
TRBJ1-1	NA	NA	14	TRBV10-1	CASSADSLNTEAFF	TGCGCCAGCAGTGCGGACAGCCTTAACACTGAAGCTTTCTTT